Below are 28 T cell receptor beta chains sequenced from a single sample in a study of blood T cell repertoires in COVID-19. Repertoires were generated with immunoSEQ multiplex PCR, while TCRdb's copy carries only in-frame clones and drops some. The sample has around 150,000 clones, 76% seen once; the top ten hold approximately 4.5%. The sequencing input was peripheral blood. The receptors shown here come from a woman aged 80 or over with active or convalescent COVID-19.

The DNA of the CDR3 is TGTGCCAGCAGCTCCCTAGCGGGGGCACCAGATACGCAGTATTTT. Its protein is CASSSLAGAPDTQYF. This chain joins TRBV7-2 and TRBJ2-3; 10 bases match TRBD2. The germline V gene has CDR1 SGHTA and CDR2 FQGNSA. This CDR3 is 15 amino acids long. Trimming removed 4 bases from V and 4 bases from J; junction bases left unmatched: 5.

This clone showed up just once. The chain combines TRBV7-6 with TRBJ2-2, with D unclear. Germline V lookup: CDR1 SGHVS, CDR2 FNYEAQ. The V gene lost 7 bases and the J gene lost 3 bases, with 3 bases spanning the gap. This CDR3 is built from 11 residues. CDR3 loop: CASTYTGELFF. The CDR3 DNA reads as TGTGCCAGCACGTACACCGGGGAGCTGTTTTTT.

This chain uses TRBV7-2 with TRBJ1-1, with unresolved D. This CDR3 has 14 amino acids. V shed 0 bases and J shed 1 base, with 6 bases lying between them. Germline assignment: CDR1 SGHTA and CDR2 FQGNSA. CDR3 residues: CASSLAGRNTEAFF. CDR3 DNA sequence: TGTGCCAGCAGCTTAGCTGGGAGGAACACTGAAGCTTTCTTT. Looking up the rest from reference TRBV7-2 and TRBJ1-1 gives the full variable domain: GAGVSQSPSNKVTEKGKDVELRCDPISGHTALYWYRQSLGQGLEFLIYFQGNSAPDKSGLPSDRFSAERTGGSVSTLTIQRTQQEDSAVYLCASSLAGRNTEAFFGQGTRLTVV.

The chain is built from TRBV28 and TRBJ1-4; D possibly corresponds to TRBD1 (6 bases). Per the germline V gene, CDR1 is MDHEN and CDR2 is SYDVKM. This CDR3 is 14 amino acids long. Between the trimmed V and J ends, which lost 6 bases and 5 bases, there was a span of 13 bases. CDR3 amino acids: CASRIRGENEKLFF. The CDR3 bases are TGTGCCAGCAGGATCAGGGGCGAAAATGAAAAACTGTTTTTT.

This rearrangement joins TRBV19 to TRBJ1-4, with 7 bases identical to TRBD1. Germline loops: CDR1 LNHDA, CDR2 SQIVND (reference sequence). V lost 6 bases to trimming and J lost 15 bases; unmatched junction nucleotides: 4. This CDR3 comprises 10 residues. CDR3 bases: TGTGCCAGTAGGACAGGGACGGTGTTTTTT. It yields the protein CASRTGTVFF. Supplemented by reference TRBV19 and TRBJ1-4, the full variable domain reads DGGITQSPKYLFRKEGQNVTLSCEQNLNHDAMYWYRQDPGQGLRLIYYSQIVNDFQKGDIAEGYSVSREKKESFPLTVTSAQKNPTAFYLCASRTGTVFFGSGTQLSVL.

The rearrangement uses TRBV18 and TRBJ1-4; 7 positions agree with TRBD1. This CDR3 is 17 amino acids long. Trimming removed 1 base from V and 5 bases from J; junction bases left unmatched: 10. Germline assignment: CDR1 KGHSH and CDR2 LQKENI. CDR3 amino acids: CASSPRETGYGNEKLFF. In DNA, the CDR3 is TGTGCCAGCTCACCACGAGAGACAGGGTATGGGAATGAAAAACTGTTTTTT.

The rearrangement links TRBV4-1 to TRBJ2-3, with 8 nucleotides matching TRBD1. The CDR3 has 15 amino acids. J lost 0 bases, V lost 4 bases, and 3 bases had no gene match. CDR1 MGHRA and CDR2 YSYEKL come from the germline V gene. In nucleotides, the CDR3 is TGCGCCAGCAGCCTAAGGGACAGGAGCACAGATACGCAGTATTTT. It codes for CASSLRDRSTDTQYF.

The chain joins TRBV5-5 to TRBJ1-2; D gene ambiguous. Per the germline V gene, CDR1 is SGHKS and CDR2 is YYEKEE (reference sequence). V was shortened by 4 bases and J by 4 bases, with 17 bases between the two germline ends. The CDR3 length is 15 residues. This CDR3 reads CASSPEARQAYGYTF. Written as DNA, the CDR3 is TGTGCCAGCAGCCCGGAGGCTCGGCAAGCCTATGGCTACACCTTC.

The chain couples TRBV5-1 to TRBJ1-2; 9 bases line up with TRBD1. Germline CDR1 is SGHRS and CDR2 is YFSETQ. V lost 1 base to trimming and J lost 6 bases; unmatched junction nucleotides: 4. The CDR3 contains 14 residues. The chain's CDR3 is CASSLSDRGHGYTF. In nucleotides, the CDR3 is TGCGCCAGCAGCTTGTCGGACAGGGGACATGGCTACACCTTC.

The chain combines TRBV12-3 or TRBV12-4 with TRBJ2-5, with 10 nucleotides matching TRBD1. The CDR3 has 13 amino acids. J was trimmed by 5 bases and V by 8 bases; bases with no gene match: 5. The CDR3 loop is CASRQGARETQYF. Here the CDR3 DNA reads TGTGCCAGCCGACAGGGGGCACGGGAGACCCAGTACTTC.

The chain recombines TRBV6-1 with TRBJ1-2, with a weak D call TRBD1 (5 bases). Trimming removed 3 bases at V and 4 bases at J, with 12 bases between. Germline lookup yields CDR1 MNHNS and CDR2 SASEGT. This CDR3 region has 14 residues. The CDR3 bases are TGTGCCAGCAGTGACAAAGGACACCTCTATGGCTACACCTTC. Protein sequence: CASSDKGHLYGYTF.

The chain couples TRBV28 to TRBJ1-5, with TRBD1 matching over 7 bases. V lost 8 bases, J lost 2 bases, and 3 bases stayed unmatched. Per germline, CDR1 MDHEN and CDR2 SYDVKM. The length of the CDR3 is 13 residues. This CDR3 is CASSGQGNQPQHF. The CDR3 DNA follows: TGTGCCAGCTCCGGACAGGGCAATCAGCCCCAGCATTTT.

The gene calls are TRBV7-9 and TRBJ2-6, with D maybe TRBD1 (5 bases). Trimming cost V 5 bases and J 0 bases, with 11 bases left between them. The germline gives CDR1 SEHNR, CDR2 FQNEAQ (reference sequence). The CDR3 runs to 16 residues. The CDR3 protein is CASSLTAISGANVLTF. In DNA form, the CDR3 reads TGTGCCAGCAGCCTGACAGCAATCTCTGGGGCCAACGTCCTGACTTTC.

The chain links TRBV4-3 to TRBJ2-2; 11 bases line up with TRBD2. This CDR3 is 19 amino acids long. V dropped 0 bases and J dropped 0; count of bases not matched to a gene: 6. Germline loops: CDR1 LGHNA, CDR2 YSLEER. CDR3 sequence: CASSQDYSGGASNTGELFF. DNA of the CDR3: TGCGCCAGCAGCCAAGACTATAGCGGGGGGGCCTCGAACACCGGGGAGCTGTTTTTT.

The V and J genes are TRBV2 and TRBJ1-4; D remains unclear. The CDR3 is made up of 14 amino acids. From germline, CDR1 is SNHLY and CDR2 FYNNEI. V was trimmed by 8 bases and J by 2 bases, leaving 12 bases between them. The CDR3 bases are TGTGCCAGCCAAAGGATGCGGACTAATGAAAAACTGTTTTTT. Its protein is CASQRMRTNEKLFF.

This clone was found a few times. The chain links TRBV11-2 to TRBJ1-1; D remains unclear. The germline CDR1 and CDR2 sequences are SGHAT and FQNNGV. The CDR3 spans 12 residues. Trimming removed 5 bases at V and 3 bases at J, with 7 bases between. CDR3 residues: CASSLFDTEAFF. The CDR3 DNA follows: TGTGCCAGCAGCCTCTTTGACACTGAAGCTTTCTTT.

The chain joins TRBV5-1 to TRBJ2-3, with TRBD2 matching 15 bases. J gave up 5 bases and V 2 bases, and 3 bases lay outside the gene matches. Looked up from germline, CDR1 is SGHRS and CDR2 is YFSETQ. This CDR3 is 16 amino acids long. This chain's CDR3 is CASSLRTSGGVDTQYF. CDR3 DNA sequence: TGCGCCAGCAGCTTACGGACTAGCGGGGGGGTAGATACGCAGTATTTT.

The CDR3 here is CASSRDQTGVDGELFF. CDR3 sequence (DNA): TGTGCCAGCTCACGGGACCAGACAGGGGTGGACGGGGAGCTGTTTTTT. This sequence joins TRBV18 and TRBJ2-2, with 8 bases fitting TRBD1. The J segment lost 7 bases and the V segment lost 4 bases, leaving 11 bases of the junction unmatched. The CDR3 runs to 16 residues. Germline V gives CDR1 KGHSH, CDR2 LQKENI.

The CDR3 is CASSYGQGGNTIYF. The CDR3 bases are TGTGCCAGCAGTTACGGACAGGGAGGAAACACCATATATTTT. This chain connects TRBV5-6 to TRBJ1-3, with 8 positions matching TRBD1. The CDR3 is 14 amino acids. Losses at the gene ends were 5 bases for V and 4 bases for J; bases not matched to a gene: 5. CDR1 is SGHDT and CDR2 is YYEEEE in the germline V gene.

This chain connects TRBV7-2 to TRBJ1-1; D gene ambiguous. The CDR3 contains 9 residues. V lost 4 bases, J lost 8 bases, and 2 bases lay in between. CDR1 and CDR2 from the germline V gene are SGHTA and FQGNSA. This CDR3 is CASSSEAFF. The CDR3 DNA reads TGTGCCAGCAGCTCAGAAGCTTTCTTT.

Here the CDR3 reads CASSRGLAGVFEQYF. The CDR3 DNA follows: TGCGCCAGCAGCCGAGGACTAGCGGGGGTGTTCGAGCAGTACTTC. The chain uses TRBV4-1 and TRBJ2-7; 13 nucleotides match TRBD2. Losses at the gene ends were 4 bases for V and 6 bases for J; bases not matched to a gene: 6. The CDR3 consists of 15 residues. From germline, CDR1 is MGHRA and CDR2 YSYEKL.

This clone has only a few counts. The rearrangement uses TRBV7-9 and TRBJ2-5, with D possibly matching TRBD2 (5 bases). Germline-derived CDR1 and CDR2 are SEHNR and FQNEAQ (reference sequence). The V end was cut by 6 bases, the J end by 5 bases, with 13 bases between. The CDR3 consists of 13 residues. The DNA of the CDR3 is TGTGCCAGCAGTCCGAGGGTTGGGGAGACCCAGTACTTC. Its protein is CASSPRVGETQYF. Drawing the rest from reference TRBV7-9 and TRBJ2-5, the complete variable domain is DTGVSQNPRHKITKRGQNVTFRCDPISEHNRLYWYRQTLGQGPEFLTYFQNEAQLEKSRLLSDRFSAERPKGSFSTLEIQRTEQGDSAMYLCASSPRVGETQYFGPGTRLLVL.

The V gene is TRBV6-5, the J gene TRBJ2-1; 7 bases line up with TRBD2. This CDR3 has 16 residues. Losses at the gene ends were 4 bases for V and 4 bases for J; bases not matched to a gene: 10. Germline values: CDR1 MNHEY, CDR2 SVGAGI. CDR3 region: CASSFGAGVSYNEQFF. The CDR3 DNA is TGTGCCAGCAGTTTTGGGGCGGGGGTTTCTTACAATGAGCAGTTCTTC.

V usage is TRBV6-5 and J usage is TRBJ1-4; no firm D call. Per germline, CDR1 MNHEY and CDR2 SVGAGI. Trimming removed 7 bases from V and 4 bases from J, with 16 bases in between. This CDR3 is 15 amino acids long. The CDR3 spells CASTLGHGGNEKLFF. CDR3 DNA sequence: TGTGCCAGCACTTTAGGGCATGGAGGTAATGAAAAACTGTTTTTT.

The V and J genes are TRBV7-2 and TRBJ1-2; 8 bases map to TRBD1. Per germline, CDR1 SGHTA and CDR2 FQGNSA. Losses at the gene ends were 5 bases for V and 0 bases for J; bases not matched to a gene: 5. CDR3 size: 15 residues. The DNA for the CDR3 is TGTGCCAGCAGCGCCGGACAGGGAGCTAACTATGGCTACACCTTC. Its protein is CASSAGQGANYGYTF.

The DNA of the CDR3 is TGTGCCAGTAGTTATACGACAGGGCGTCGCTCTGGGGCCAACGTCCTGACTTTC. Residues: CASSYTTGRRSGANVLTF. The J gene is TRBJ2-6, the V gene TRBV19; 7 bases match TRBD1. J was trimmed by 0 bases and V by 5 bases; bases with no gene match: 10. The CDR3 loop spans 18 amino acids. Germline V CDR1 and CDR2: LNHDA, SQIVND (reference sequence).

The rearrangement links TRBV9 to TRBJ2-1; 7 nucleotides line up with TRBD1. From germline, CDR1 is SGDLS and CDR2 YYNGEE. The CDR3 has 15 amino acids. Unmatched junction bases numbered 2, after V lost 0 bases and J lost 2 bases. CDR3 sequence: CASSVGQGAYNEQFF. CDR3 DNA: TGTGCCAGCAGCGTAGGTCAGGGGGCCTACAATGAGCAGTTCTTC.

CDR3 in amino acids: CASSRGQSDNEQFF. CDR3 sequence (DNA): TGTGCCAGCAGCCGCGGGCAATCAGACAATGAGCAGTTCTTC. The genes are TRBV7-9 and TRBJ2-1, with a tentative D call TRBD2 (5 bases). V lost 5 bases and J 5 bases, leaving 13 bases between the germline ends. Germline CDR1 reads SEHNR; CDR2 reads FQNEAQ (reference sequence). This CDR3 has 14 amino acids.